This TCR beta chain stems from a study of T cells in Graves' hyperthyroidism and ophthalmopathy. Germline V gives CDR1 SEHNR, CDR2 FQNEAQ (reference sequence). V dropped 1 base and J dropped 8 bases, with 8 bases sitting between them. The CDR3 runs to 13 residues. Amplified TCR beta CDR3 regions came from RNA transcripts. RT-PCR in the first round (using the HTBI primer set) targeted the TCR CDR3. TCRdb reprocessed the multiplex PCR reads with MiXCR, giving one entry per CDR3 protein. The sample contains around 620,000 distinct CDR3 sequences, around 42% of which appear only once. General observations from the study: Ophthalmopathy and stable hyperthyroidism were told apart by a 13 V-J model.

The sample holds a few counts of this clonotype. What it recognizes is unknown. The chain couples TRBV7-9 to TRBJ2-2; D remains ambiguous. The TCR sequence derives from an adult woman with Graves' disease, either hyperthyroidism or ophthalmopathy (not recorded which). Sequenced material: peripheral blood or thyroid tissue (not recorded which). The CDR3 sequence is CASSLEALGELFF. The DNA of the CDR3 is TGTGCCAGCAGCTTAGAAGCATTAGGGGAGCTGTTTTTT. The full variable domain, its missing parts supplied by reference TRBV7-9 and TRBJ2-2, is DTGVSQNPRHKITKRGQNVTFRCDPISEHNRLYWYRQTLGQGPEFLTYFQNEAQLEKSRLLSDRFSAERPKGSFSTLEIQRTEQGDSAMYLCASSLEALGELFFGEGSRLTVL.